The clone carrying this T cell receptor beta chain was seen ten or more times. As yet, its antigen is unknown. The sample is drawn from a study of T cells in Graves' hyperthyroidism and ophthalmopathy. The study, taken as a whole, reports: Peripheral blood also featured most of the thyroid clonotypes expanded above 0.001. Ophthalmopathy was distinguished from stable hyperthyroidism by 13 V-J signatures.

RNA transcripts yielded amplified TCR beta CDR3 regions. First-round RT-PCR targeting the TCR CDR3 was performed with the HTBI primer set. TCRdb itself ran the multiplex PCR reads through MiXCR, one entry per CDR3 protein. The sample comprises hundreds of thousands of distinct CDR3 sequences, approximately 14% of which are singletons, and less than 15% rests with the top ten. Trimming cost V 6 bases and J 0 bases; bases outside gene matches: 10. Germline V gene sequence: CDR1 MDHEN, CDR2 SYDVKM. This CDR3 spans 16 amino acids. Lactation, pregnancy, other autoimmune disease or uncontrolled infection excluded patients. Every diagnosis used clinical symptoms, serum thyroxine and TRAb, thyroid ultrasound and orbital computed tomography.

Specimen: blood. This clonotype originated in a man between 18 and 35 years old with Graves' ophthalmopathy. The chain joins TRBV28 to TRBJ2-7; 8 nucleotides line up with TRBD2. CDR3 sequence reads: CASRWTSLGFSYEQYF. The CDR3 nucleotides read TGTGCCAGCAGATGGACTAGCCTCGGATTCTCCTACGAGCAGTACTTC. Using reference TRBV28 and TRBJ2-7 for the parts outside the CDR3, the full variable domain is DVKVTQSSRYLVKRTGEKVFLECVQDMDHENMFWYRQDPGLGLRLIYFSYDVKMKEKGDIPEGYSVSREKKERFSLILESASTNQTSMYLCASRWTSLGFSYEQYFGPGTRLTVT.